This T cell receptor beta chain was found in a study of blood T cell repertoires in COVID-19. Study background: Samples came from the United States, Italy and Spain, spanning acute and convalescent COVID-19. The cDNA or gDNA used as material had been derived from T cells, B-cell-depleted T cells, or PBMCs.

In this sample, this clone turned up once. Authors' analysis steps: Amplification with reference gene primers provided the estimates of nucleated cell counts. The protocol was immunoSEQ multiplex PCR, while the TCRdb copy is restricted to in-frame clones and leaves out a portion. V and J calls and clone size are copied from that table; D and trimming were computed from the DNA. In the table there are some 250,000 clones, roughly 86% of which are singletons. The CDR3 loop spans 16 amino acids. The germline V gene encodes CDR1 LGHNA and CDR2 YSLEER. V lost 0 bases to trimming and J lost 10 bases; unmatched junction nucleotides: 11.

What was sequenced was peripheral blood. The chain is built from TRBV4-3 and TRBJ2-3, with 9 nucleotides matching TRBD2. This clonotype was sampled from a woman aged 70-85 years with active or convalescent COVID-19. CDR3 protein: CASSQEGAGGPEAQYF. The CDR3 nucleotides read TGCGCCAGCAGCCAAGAAGGGGCGGGGGGGCCGGAGGCGCAGTATTTT.